This is a list of T cell receptor beta chains from one sample in a study of CD8 T cells in Susac syndrome. TCRdb re-called the immunoSEQ multiplex PCR reads through MiXCR, storing one row per CDR3 protein. The sample consists of 100,000 to 150,000 distinct CDR3 sequences, about 92% of them appearing once. The sequencing sample was made of CD8+ T cells from PBMCs. The receptor source for this set is a human donor with multiple sclerosis. Both conserved end residues are part of each CDR3. D genes are given only for firm matches. Some rows have no size entry. The others give once, few or many, or a class for an expanded clone.

v_call	j_call	d_call	clone_size	cdr3_nt	cdr3_aa
TRBV7-6	TRBJ2-7	-	-	TGTGCCAGCAGCTTCCACTCGTTTGGATACGAGCAGTACTTC	CASSFHSFGYEQYF
TRBV19	TRBJ1-1	-	-	TGTGCCGCTAAACAGTACACTGAAGCTTTCTTT	CAAKQYTEAFF
TRBV20-1	TRBJ2-4	-	once	TGCAGTGCTAGAGATGTACAGGGCCTATCCATTCAGTACTTC	CSARDVQGLSIQYF
TRBV5-1	TRBJ1-2	-	-	TGCGCCAGCAGCGACTCGGGGAGGGGGTTTTATGGCTACACCTTC	CASSDSGRGFYGYTF
TRBV3-1	TRBJ2-1	-	-	TGTGCCAGCAGACCTACAGGTGGCGATGAGCAGTTCTTC	CASRPTGGDEQFF
TRBV11-1	TRBJ2-5	-	-	TGTGCCAGCAGCCCGACAGGCCAAGAGACCCAGTACTTC	CASSPTGQETQYF
TRBV29-1	TRBJ2-5	TRBD1	few	TGCAGCGTTGAAGGGGCGGGACAGGCCACCAAAGAGACCCAGTACTTC	CSVEGAGQATKETQYF
TRBV19	TRBJ1-3	-	-	TGTGCCAGTAGCCTCACGGGGCTCCGGAAAGGAAACACCATATATTTT	CASSLTGLRKGNTIYF
TRBV9	TRBJ2-5	-	-	TGTGCCAGCAGCGTAGCTCCACGGCCCCAAGAGACCCAGTACTTC	CASSVAPRPQETQYF
TRBV12-3/TRBV12-4	TRBJ2-1	TRBD2	-	TGTGCCAGCACCGGGACTAGCGGGAGGCGGGAGCAGTTCTTC	CASTGTSGRREQFF
TRBV2	TRBJ2-1	TRBD2	-	TGTGCCAGCCACGGGACTAGCGGGAGTTTTTCCTACAATGAGCAGTTCTTC	CASHGTSGSFSYNEQFF
TRBV20-1	TRBJ1-4	-	-	TGCAGTGCTAGAGATGCCCAAAATGAAAAACTGTTTTTT	CSARDAQNEKLFF
TRBV7-9	TRBJ1-6	-	-	TGTGCCAGCAGCTACACGGACCTACGCTCCTATAATTCACCCCTCCACTTT	CASSYTDLRSYNSPLHF
TRBV4-1	TRBJ2-1	-	-	TGCGCCAGCAGCCAAGTTATTGCGGCGGGGGAGCAGTTCTTC	CASSQVIAAGEQFF
TRBV3-1	TRBJ2-1	-	-	TGTGCCAGCAGCCAAGATCTAGGCCGGGAAAGGGAGCAGTTCTTC	CASSQDLGREREQFF
TRBV5-4	TRBJ2-1	-	-	TGTGCCAGCAGCTGGGGGGTGCGGGGAAATGAGCAGTTCTTC	CASSWGVRGNEQFF
TRBV27	TRBJ1-2	-	-	TGTGCCAGCGGCGTGGGGGGCGCCTATGGCTACACCTTC	CASGVGGAYGYTF
TRBV29-1	TRBJ1-1	-	-	TGCAGCGTGGAACCACAGGACCCGAACACTGAAGCTTTCTTT	CSVEPQDPNTEAFF
TRBV3-1	TRBJ2-1	-	-	TGTGCCAGCAGCCTACCTTCAACAGGGACCCCCTACAATGAGCAGTTCTTC	CASSLPSTGTPYNEQFF
TRBV4-2	TRBJ1-5	-	-	TGTGCCAGCAGCCGGGGCAAGGATAGCAATCAGCCCCAGCATTTT	CASSRGKDSNQPQHF
TRBV7-6	TRBJ2-7	-	-	TGTGCCAGCAGCTCCGGGCCTTCCTACGAGCAGTACTTC	CASSSGPSYEQYF
TRBV5-1	TRBJ2-3	TRBD2	-	TGCGCCAGCAGCCGAGTAGCGGGAATCTCAGATACGCAGTATTTT	CASSRVAGISDTQYF
TRBV7-9	TRBJ2-7	TRBD1	-	TGTGCCAGCTCTAATGGCCTCGGGACAGGTATTTCCTACGAGCAGTACTTC	CASSNGLGTGISYEQYF
TRBV6-1	TRBJ1-2	-	-	TGTGCCAGCAGTGAAATCCGGACGTTCTACACCTTC	CASSEIRTFYTF
TRBV23-1	TRBJ1-1	-	once	TGCGCCAGCAGTCAAGAGAAAGGGGGCACTGAAGCTTTCTTT	CASSQEKGGTEAFF
TRBV13	TRBJ2-1	TRBD1	-	TGTGCCAGCAGCCCCCAGAACAGGGGAAGCAATGAGCAGTTCTTC	CASSPQNRGSNEQFF
TRBV7-6	TRBJ1-5	-	-	TGTGCCAGCAGCTCGGGACTGCCCAATCAGCCCCAGCATTTT	CASSSGLPNQPQHF
TRBV9	TRBJ2-5	TRBD2	once	TGTGCCAGCGGTTCTAGCGGAAATCAAGAGACCCAGTACTTC	CASGSSGNQETQYF
TRBV13	TRBJ1-2	TRBD1	-	TGTGCCAGCAGCTTAGCCGGCCTTACGGAGGGGGCGAGTGGCTACACCTTC	CASSLAGLTEGASGYTF
TRBV7-2	TRBJ1-5	-	-	TGTGCCAGCAGCTTAGTGGTTAAGGAACCCCAGCATTTT	CASSLVVKEPQHF
TRBV6-1	TRBJ2-5	-	-	TGTGCCAGCAGTGAACTAATAGAGACCCAGTACTTC	CASSELIETQYF
TRBV5-1	TRBJ2-3	TRBD2	-	TGCGCCAGCAGCTTGTTACTAGCGGGGGATACGCAGTATTTT	CASSLLLAGDTQYF
TRBV13	TRBJ1-6	-	-	TGTGCCAGCAGCTTAGCTAATTCACCCCTCCACTTT	CASSLANSPLHF
TRBV7-6	TRBJ2-5	-	-	TGTGCCAGCAGCTTAGATCGAGCTCCAGGGTCTGGCTCCGCGACCCAGTACTTC	CASSLDRAPGSGSATQYF
TRBV12-3/TRBV12-4	TRBJ1-5	-	-	TGTGCCAGCAGTTTCGGGGGGCTCAATCAGCCCCAGCATTTT	CASSFGGLNQPQHF
TRBV27	TRBJ1-5	TRBD1	-	TGTGCCAGCAAGGACGGACAGGGCCGGCAGCCCCAGCATTTT	CASKDGQGRQPQHF
TRBV6-5	TRBJ1-2	TRBD1	-	TGTGCCAGCAGTGCCGGGACAGGGGTCGACTACACCTTC	CASSAGTGVDYTF
TRBV5-6	TRBJ1-2	-	-	TGTGCCAGCAGCCCTTGGGGACTGCACTATGGCTACACCTTC	CASSPWGLHYGYTF
TRBV20-1	TRBJ2-1	TRBD2	once	TGCAGTGCTAATAGGGAGGGGAGCGGACACAATGAGCAGTTCTTC	CSANREGSGHNEQFF
TRBV7-9	TRBJ2-1	-	-	TGTGCCAGCAGCTTAGTCGTGGGGGGCCGGTTTGAGCAGTTCTTC	CASSLVVGGRFEQFF
TRBV5-1	TRBJ2-7	-	-	TGCGCCAGCAGCTTGACCAGGGACGGGGGTTCTAGGGAGCAGTACTTC	CASSLTRDGGSREQYF
TRBV27	TRBJ2-7	-	-	TGTGCCAGCAGTTTATACCGGACAGAGGAGCAGTACTTC	CASSLYRTEEQYF
TRBV7-2	TRBJ1-6	-	-	TGTGCCAGCAGCTCTTGGACGGGGGGAGGTAATTCACCCCTCCACTTT	CASSSWTGGGNSPLHF
TRBV6-1	TRBJ2-7	TRBD2	-	TGTGCCAGCAAAGGTAGCGGGGGGGCCGAGCAGTACTTC	CASKGSGGAEQYF
TRBV7-8	TRBJ2-6	TRBD1	-	TGTGCCAGCAGCCCGATGGGACAGGGGATCTCTGGGGCCAACGTCCTGACTTTC	CASSPMGQGISGANVLTF
TRBV4-1	TRBJ1-2	TRBD1	-	TGCGCCAGCAGCCGCCTTCAGGGGGGCCTAACCTCCTATGGCTACACCTTC	CASSRLQGGLTSYGYTF
TRBV7-6	TRBJ2-5	-	few	TGTGCCAGCAGCCTAAACTTGGCAGAGACCCAGTACTTC	CASSLNLAETQYF
TRBV20-1	TRBJ1-2	-	-	TGCAGCGACGGGGGCTTTTATGGCTACACCTTC	CSDGGFYGYTF
TRBV7-9	TRBJ2-3	-	-	TGTGCCAGCAGCCCGGGGCTCCTACCCACAGATACGCAGTATTTT	CASSPGLLPTDTQYF
TRBV11-2	TRBJ1-1	-	-	TGTGCCAGCCAACCAAGGGGGGAAGAAGCTTTCTTT	CASQPRGEEAFF
TRBV3-1	TRBJ2-3	-	-	TGTGCCAGCAGCCAGGCCGGCCAGGGGCGACCCCAAAGGGATACGCAGTATTTT	CASSQAGQGRPQRDTQYF